These 7 T cell receptor beta chains came from one sample sequenced in a study of technical replicates of blood from a few donors. Generated by immunoSEQ multiplex PCR, the TCRdb table keeps only in-frame clones and is missing some. The sample lists tens of thousands of clones, about 93% occurring once. The sequencing sample was made of T cells isolated from PBMCs. Every receptor here comes from a human donor in good health.

V usage is TRBV5-8 and J usage is TRBJ1-4; possibly TRBD1 for D (6 bases). The CDR3 runs to 16 residues. Germline-derived CDR1 and CDR2 are SGHTS and YDEGEE. V was trimmed by 0 bases and J by 7 bases, leaving 16 bases between them. Here the CDR3 reads CASSLAQTGWGEKLFF. The CDR3 coding sequence is TGTGCCAGCAGCTTGGCCCAAACAGGGTGGGGTGAAAAACTGTTTTTT.

This clone came up once. The V gene is TRBV7-8, the J gene TRBJ1-3; no clear D gene. The CDR3 is 15 residues long. V was trimmed by 1 base and J by 0 bases, leaving 7 bases between them. Germline V lookup: CDR1 SGHVS, CDR2 FQNEAQ. The CDR3 protein is CASSLDGSSGNTIYF. CDR3 DNA: TGTGCCAGCAGCTTAGACGGGAGCTCTGGAAACACCATATATTTT.

CDR3 coding DNA: TGTGCCAGCAGTCTGGCGGGCGGGAGCTCGGAGAATGAGCAGTTCTTC. Its protein product is CASSLAGGSSENEQFF. The chain combines TRBV27 with TRBJ2-1; 7 bases agree with TRBD2. CDR1 MNHEY and CDR2 SMNVEV come from the germline V gene (reference sequence). The CDR3 loop spans 16 amino acids. The J segment lost 7 bases and the V segment lost 5 bases, leaving 14 bases of the junction unmatched.

V is TRBV2 and J is TRBJ1-5, with D possibly matching TRBD1 (6 bases). CDR1 and CDR2 (germline): SNHLY, FYNNEI. V was cut by 4 bases and J by 10 bases, with 17 bases left in between. The CDR3 is 14 amino acids. The CDR3: CASSGPIGQSPQHF. DNA for the CDR3: TGTGCCAGCAGTGGCCCGATCGGACAGAGTCCCCAGCATTTT.

The chain has TRBV9 and TRBJ1-5; D might be TRBD1 (5 bases). Germline assignment: CDR1 SGDLS and CDR2 YYNGEE. V dropped 3 bases and J dropped 2 bases, with 9 bases sitting between them. The CDR3 extends over 14 amino acids. The CDR3 is CASSGGGGNQPQHF. CDR3 in DNA: TGTGCCAGCAGCGGGGGAGGGGGCAATCAGCCCCAGCATTTT.

This sequence joins TRBV29-1 and TRBJ2-3, with 7 bases lining up with TRBD1. The CDR3 covers 13 residues. The V gene's germline CDR1 is SQVTM and CDR2 ANQGSEA. Unmatched junction bases numbered 7, after V lost 7 bases and J lost 3 bases. In DNA form, the CDR3 reads TGCAGCGCGACAGGGACGTTTACAGATACGCAGTATTTT. It yields the protein CSATGTFTDTQYF.

This chain links TRBV19 with TRBJ2-7; 12 bases line up with TRBD2. CDR3 length: 15 residues. The V segment lost 5 bases and the J segment 6 bases; nucleotides outside the gene matches: 8. Germline values: CDR1 LNHDA, CDR2 SQIVND (reference sequence). CDR3 in amino acids: CASSASGGAYSEQYF. The CDR3 DNA is TGTGCCAGTAGTGCTAGCGGGGGGGCTTATTCCGAGCAGTACTTC.